This entry is about one T cell receptor beta chain. Antigen specificity is unknown. An end of the junction differs from the germline gene, which may be a read error. This sample stems from a study of cytomegalovirus exposure and HLA in healthy donors. Study-level findings and limits: Subsequent analysis found a tendency for first-cohort TCR clusters to co-occur within the 120 or so validation repertoires. Reports credit the classifier with highly specific, highly sensitive diagnosis of cytomegalovirus status.

Using immunoSEQ multiplex PCR, the repertoire was profiled, and TCRdb retains in-frame clones only, with some absent. This sample has roughly 130,000 clones; roughly 90% occur once, and the top ten carry about 1.5%. The receptor's source is a man younger than 40 in good health and CMV-seronegative. Sequencing was performed on PBMCs.

CDR3 in amino acids: CASSSPGQRAAF. In DNA, the CDR3 is TGTGCCAGCAGTTCGCCGGGACAGCGGGCCGCCTTC. The chain employs TRBV6-5 and TRBJ1-2; TRBD1 aligns across 7 bases. The CDR3 length is 12 residues. The V gene's germline CDR1 is MNHEY and CDR2 SVGAGI.